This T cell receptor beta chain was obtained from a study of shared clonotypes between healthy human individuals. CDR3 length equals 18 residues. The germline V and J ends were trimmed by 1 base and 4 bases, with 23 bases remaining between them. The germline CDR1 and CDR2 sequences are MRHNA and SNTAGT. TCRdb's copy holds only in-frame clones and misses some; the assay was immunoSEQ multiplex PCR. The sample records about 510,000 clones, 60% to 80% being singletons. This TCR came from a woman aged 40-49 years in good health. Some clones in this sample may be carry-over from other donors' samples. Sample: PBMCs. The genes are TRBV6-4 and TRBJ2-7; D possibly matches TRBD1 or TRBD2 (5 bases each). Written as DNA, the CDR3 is TGTGCCAGCAGTGACTGGGACGACACTAACCCACCCATTTACGAGCAGTACTTC. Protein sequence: CASSDWDDTNPPIYEQYF.